The 30 T cell receptor beta chains listed next were all sequenced from one sample in a study of human T cells and chemical hapten exposure. TCRdb reanalysed the RACE reads using MiXCR and keeps one entry per CDR3 protein. This table has 150,000 to 200,000 distinct CDR3 sequences, around 25% appearing once. Time point described: patch test 3, about 24 weeks after DPC sensitization. This sample's treatment: therapeutic diphenylcyclopropenone sensitization with weekly scalp DPC. The source was whole blood, collected in connection with sensitization to the hapten diphenylcyclopropenone (DPC). These receptors were taken from a middle-aged woman with alopecia areata. Some clones in this sample may be carry-over from other donors' samples.

The rearrangement uses TRBV4-3 and TRBJ2-1; no definite D call. Germline V gives CDR1 LGHNA, CDR2 YSLEER. V lost 0 bases and J lost 0, with 9 bases in between. The CDR3 is 16 residues long. The DNA for the CDR3 is TGCGCCAGCAGCCAAGATGGTCACAGCTCCTACAATGAGCAGTTCTTC. As protein: CASSQDGHSSYNEQFF.

This clonotype was counted only a few times. The chain uses TRBV7-9 and TRBJ2-1; D gene unclear. The CDR3 is 12 amino acids. The ends were cut back, 1 base at V and 5 bases at J, with 3 bases in the middle. Germline V lookup: CDR1 SEHNR, CDR2 FQNEAQ (reference sequence). This CDR3 reads CASSLVHNEQFF. CDR3 nucleotide sequence: TGTGCCAGCAGCTTAGTCCACAATGAGCAGTTCTTC.

The chain has TRBV20-1 and TRBJ1-1; D remains unclear. This CDR3 has 14 residues. Trimming shortened V by 6 bases and J by 3 bases, and 17 bases separated the two germline ends. Germline CDR1 reads DFQATT; CDR2 reads SNEGSKA (reference sequence). In DNA, the CDR3 is TGCAGTGCGAAGAGACCAGACTCGGACACTGAAGCTTTCTTT. Translation: CSAKRPDSDTEAFF.

This clonotype has just a few counts. The V call is TRBV7-2, the J call TRBJ1-5, with a possible D match to TRBD1 (6 bases). Per germline, CDR1 SGHTA and CDR2 FQGNSA. V lost 5 bases and J lost 3, with 11 bases in between. The CDR3 is 14 amino acids. The chain's CDR3 is CASSPTGPNQPQHF. The CDR3 DNA follows: TGTGCCAGCAGCCCTACAGGGCCCAATCAGCCCCAGCATTTT.

The V call is TRBV6-2 or TRBV6-3, the J call TRBJ2-2; tentatively, D is TRBD2 (6 bases). The CDR3 runs 17 residues. V was trimmed by 3 bases and J by 0 bases, leaving 14 bases between them. In germline, CDR1 is MNHEY, CDR2 SVGEGT. The DNA for the CDR3 is TGTGCCAGCAGTTATCCCTTTGGGACTCCGAACACCGGGGAGCTGTTTTTT. It specifies CASSYPFGTPNTGELFF.

V gene TRBV29-1 combines with J gene TRBJ2-3; D is perhaps TRBD2 (6 bases). Per the germline V gene, CDR1 is SQVTM and CDR2 is ANQGSEA. The CDR3 spans 13 residues. V was shortened by 6 bases and J by 0 bases, with 10 bases between the two germline ends. CDR3 coding DNA: TGCAGCGTGGCGGGGCCTAGCACAGATACGCAGTATTTT. The encoded protein is CSVAGPSTDTQYF.

V gene TRBV4-1 combines with J gene TRBJ2-3; either TRBD1 or TRBD2 may supply D (5 bases each). The CDR3 contains 16 residues. Deletions cut 1 base from V and 3 bases from J, with 14 bases between. The V gene's germline CDR1 is MGHRA and CDR2 YSYEKL. CDR3 bases: TGCGCCAGCAGCCAAGTCGTAAGACAGCGGACAGATACGCAGTATTTT. Translating it yields CASSQVVRQRTDTQYF.

The chain recombines TRBV4-2 with TRBJ1-2; TRBD1 matches 10 bases. The CDR3 length is 15 residues. V lost 0 bases and J lost 7; bases outside the gene matches: 5. Germline V lookup: CDR1 LGHNA, CDR2 YNFKEQ. CDR3 residues: CASSQETGGRGGYTF. CDR3 nucleotide sequence: TGTGCCAGCAGCCAAGAGACAGGGGGCCGAGGTGGCTACACCTTC.

This clonotype was found a few times. The gene calls are TRBV4-3 and TRBJ2-5, with 13 bases fitting TRBD2. Looked up from germline, CDR1 is LGHNA and CDR2 is YSLEER. The CDR3 has 15 amino acids. V lost 8 bases and J lost 1; bases outside the gene matches: 4. This chain's CDR3 is CASQRLAGGQETQYF. In nucleotides, the CDR3 is TGCGCCAGCCAGAGACTAGCGGGAGGCCAAGAGACCCAGTACTTC.

CDR3 coding DNA: TGTGCCACCAGCAGAGAGGACAGCCTGACCTACGAGCAGTACTTC. Translated: CATSREDSLTYEQYF. This chain joins TRBV15 and TRBJ2-7; possible D gene TRBD1, 6 bases. The CDR3 covers 15 residues. V lost 0 bases to trimming and J lost 2 bases, with 11 bases between them. The V gene's germline CDR1 is LNHNV and CDR2 YYDKDF (reference sequence).

The rearrangement uses TRBV4-2 and TRBJ1-6, with D tentatively TRBD1 (5 bases). Trimming removed 4 bases from V and 4 bases from J, with 11 bases in between. Germline V gene sequence: CDR1 LGHNA, CDR2 YNFKEQ. The CDR3 is made up of 15 amino acids. The CDR3 spells CASSPARAYNSPLHF. CDR3 in DNA: TGTGCCAGCAGCCCCGCCAGGGCTTATAATTCACCCCTCCACTTT.

The chain combines TRBV9 with TRBJ2-2; no firm D call. The V gene lost 2 bases and the J gene lost 4 bases, with 6 bases spanning the gap. Germline V gene lookup returns CDR1 SGDLS and CDR2 YYNGEE. The CDR3 loop spans 13 amino acids. CDR3 sequence reads: CASSVTPTGELFF. Here the CDR3 DNA reads TGTGCCAGCAGCGTCACCCCCACCGGGGAGCTGTTTTTT.

J is TRBJ1-2 and V is TRBV7-2; no reliable D call. The CDR3 is 15 residues long. Trimming took 0 bases from V and 4 from J, leaving 12 bases between them. Germline loops: CDR1 SGHTA, CDR2 FQGNSA. The CDR3 DNA reads as TGTGCCAGCAGCTTAGCAGACCGTGGCGGCTATGGCTACACCTTC. Translating it yields CASSLADRGGYGYTF.

This clonotype appeared a few times. The chain carries TRBV7-8 and TRBJ2-1; D remains ambiguous. Germline V gene data show CDR1 as SGHVS and CDR2 as FQNEAQ. The CDR3 consists of 17 residues. The germline V and J ends were trimmed by 1 base and 0 bases, with 13 bases remaining between them. The CDR3 nucleotides are TGTGCCAGCAGCTTAGTCCCACGGGCTAGCTCCTACAATGAGCAGTTCTTC. Translated, it gives CASSLVPRASSYNEQFF.

This clonotype was seen a few times. The rearrangement uses TRBV28 and TRBJ2-7; 8 bases map to TRBD2. Trimming removed 10 bases from V and 2 bases from J; junction bases left unmatched: 10. The CDR3 is made up of 14 amino acids. CDR1 is MDHEN, CDR2 SYDVKM, per germline. The CDR3 reads CATREGGNTYEQYF. The CDR3 region has the DNA TGTGCCACCCGGGAGGGGGGGAATACCTACGAGCAGTACTTC.

V gene TRBV12-3 or TRBV12-4 combines with J gene TRBJ2-3; 10 nucleotides line up with TRBD2. The J segment lost 15 bases and the V segment lost 0 bases, leaving 9 bases of the junction unmatched. The CDR3 runs 14 residues. The CDR3 loop reads CASSLARSGRARYF. In DNA form, the CDR3 reads TGTGCCAGCAGTTTAGCGCGCAGCGGGAGGGCCCGCTATTTT.

This clonotype was counted between two and nine times. The rearrangement links TRBV7-2 to TRBJ2-2; 8 bases are a match to TRBD1. The CDR3 is made up of 15 amino acids. Germline CDR1 and CDR2: SGHTA and FQGNSA. Trimming cost V 5 bases and J 3 bases; bases outside gene matches: 5. The CDR3 spells CASSSRGLYTGELFF. CDR3 nucleotides: TGTGCCAGCAGCAGCAGGGGGCTATACACCGGGGAGCTGTTTTTT. Based on the CDR3 plus reference TRBV7-2 and TRBJ2-2, the full variable domain is GAGVSQSPSNKVTEKGKDVELRCDPISGHTALYWYRQSLGQGLEFLIYFQGNSAPDKSGLPSDRFSAERTGGSVSTLTIQRTQQEDSAVYLCASSSRGLYTGELFFGEGSRLTVL.

V usage is TRBV28 and J usage is TRBJ1-2; 8 nucleotides align to TRBD1. CDR3 size: 14 residues. Trimming removed 5 bases from V and 4 bases from J; junction bases left unmatched: 6. Germline assignment: CDR1 MDHEN and CDR2 SYDVKM. This CDR3 is CASSRQGSSYGYTF. CDR3 nucleotide sequence: TGTGCCAGCAGTCGACAGGGGTCCTCCTATGGCTACACCTTC.

The V gene is TRBV28, the J gene TRBJ2-6; D call uncertain. The CDR3 spans 13 residues. Germline loops: CDR1 MDHEN, CDR2 SYDVKM. V lost 9 bases and J lost 4, with 10 bases in between. The CDR3 nucleotides read TGTGCCAGTGTCCCCCCCGGGGCCAACGTCCTGACTTTC. Its protein is CASVPPGANVLTF.

Many counts were recorded for this clonotype. The genes are TRBV7-8 and TRBJ2-1; possibly TRBD1 for D (6 bases). Trimming pared 3 bases from V and 13 bases from J, leaving 13 bases between. Germline V gene lookup returns CDR1 SGHVS and CDR2 FQNEAQ. The CDR3 sequence is 12 residues long. The CDR3 DNA is TGTGCCAGCAGCTTGATCGCAGGGGAACAGTTCTTC. Protein: CASSLIAGEQFF.

CDR3 nucleotide sequence: TGTGCCAGCAGTGAATCGGGAACTCAAGAGACCCAGTACTTC. Protein product: CASSESGTQETQYF. The chain carries TRBV25-1 and TRBJ2-5; a weak D match, TRBD2 (5 bases). Per germline, CDR1 MGHDK and CDR2 SYGVNS. V gave up 1 base and J gave up 2 bases, with 8 bases separating them. This CDR3 spans 14 amino acids.

This clonotype came up a few times. This chain links TRBV29-1 with TRBJ2-5, with 14 bases lining up with TRBD2. Germline V gene sequence: CDR1 SQVTM, CDR2 ANQGSEA. The CDR3 is made up of 16 amino acids. J was trimmed by 4 bases and V by 6 bases; bases with no gene match: 10. CDR3 nucleotides: TGCAGCGTGACCGGGACTAGCGGGAGCGGTAGAGAGACCCAGTACTTC. Translated: CSVTGTSGSGRETQYF.

The genes are TRBV5-1 and TRBJ2-1, with 11 bases identical to TRBD2. Per germline, CDR1 SGHRS and CDR2 YFSETQ. V shed 0 bases, J shed 5 bases, and the junction held 1 base outside the gene matches. The CDR3 covers 15 residues. The CDR3 coding sequence is TGCGCCAGCAGCTTGGTGACTAGCGGGGACAATGAGCAGTTCTTC. This codes for CASSLVTSGDNEQFF. Full variable domain (rest looked up from reference TRBV5-1 and TRBJ2-1): KAGVTQTPRYLIKTRGQQVTLSCSPISGHRSVSWYQQTPGQGLQFLFEYFSETQRNKGNFPGRFSGRQFSNSRSEMNVSTLELGDSALYLCASSLVTSGDNEQFFGPGTRLTVL.

Only a few counts were recorded for this clonotype. This chain uses TRBV5-1 with TRBJ2-5; possible D gene TRBD1, 6 bases. The CDR3 sequence is 15 residues long. Germline lookup yields CDR1 SGHRS and CDR2 YFSETQ. Trimming removed 4 bases at V and 3 bases at J, with 16 bases between. CDR3 in DNA: TGCGCCAGCAGCAAGACGAACAGGGAAGAAGAGACCCAGTACTTC. This encodes CASSKTNREEETQYF. Filled out from reference TRBV5-1 and TRBJ2-5, the complete variable domain reads KAGVTQTPRYLIKTRGQQVTLSCSPISGHRSVSWYQQTPGQGLQFLFEYFSETQRNKGNFPGRFSGRQFSNSRSEMNVSTLELGDSALYLCASSKTNREEETQYFGPGTRLLVL.

The chain is built from TRBV5-5 and TRBJ2-2, with 8 bases fitting TRBD2. Germline V gene sequence: CDR1 SGHKS, CDR2 YYEKEE (reference sequence). This CDR3 is built from 16 residues. V lost 4 bases and J lost 0; bases outside the gene matches: 5. CDR3 DNA sequence: TGTGCCAGCAGCCAAGGACTAGCACCGAACACCGGGGAGCTGTTTTTT. It encodes CASSQGLAPNTGELFF.

This clonotype was counted a few times. The chain links TRBV20-1 to TRBJ1-1, with TRBD1 matching over 8 bases. This CDR3 is built from 12 residues. CDR1 and CDR2 (germline): DFQATT, SNEGSKA (reference sequence). The CDR3 protein is CRSGGLDTEAFF. The CDR3 DNA follows: TGCAGGTCAGGGGGCTTGGACACTGAAGCTTTCTTT.

The rearrangement joins TRBV4-3 to TRBJ1-4, with D possibly being TRBD1 (5 bases). The CDR3 is made up of 15 amino acids. Germline lookup yields CDR1 LGHNA and CDR2 YSLEER. The ends were cut back, 4 bases at V and 9 bases at J, with 18 bases in the middle. Written as DNA, the CDR3 is TGCGCCAGCAGCCGAGAAAGAGGGACGGCGCAAAAACTGTTTTTT. The encoded protein is CASSRERGTAQKLFF.

J is TRBJ2-2 and V is TRBV24-1; 8 nucleotides match TRBD1. Germline V CDR1 and CDR2: KGHDR, SFDVKD. V shed 6 bases and J 4 bases; nucleotides not matched to a gene: 6. This CDR3 is built from 15 residues. This CDR3 reads CATSPGGGGTGELFF. The CDR3 DNA is TGTGCCACCAGTCCAGGGGGCGGAGGCACCGGGGAGCTGTTTTTT.

The chain combines TRBV4-1 with TRBJ2-1, with 9 bases aligning to TRBD2. The ends lost 3 bases at V and 7 bases at J; junction bases unmatched: 13. This CDR3 has 17 amino acids. CDR1 and CDR2 (germline): MGHRA, YSYEKL. CDR3 nucleotide sequence: TGCGCCAGCAGCCAGTCCGGCCCCAACAGCGGGAGGAATGAGCAGTTCTTC. It is translated as CASSQSGPNSGRNEQFF.

This clonotype was seen more than once but under ten times. The chain has TRBV27 and TRBJ1-5; TRBD1 matches 8 bases. Germline CDR1 MNHEY, CDR2 SMNVEV (reference sequence). The CDR3 is 18 residues long. V dropped 4 bases and J dropped 2; count of bases not matched to a gene: 13. The CDR3, as DNA: TGTGCCAGCAGTTCAGGGGGCCCGGATCTGATTCGCAATCAGCCCCAGCATTTT. Encoded protein: CASSSGGPDLIRNQPQHF.